The 2 T cell receptor beta chains reported below all come from one sample, sequenced in a study of OX40 agonist ivuxolimab in advanced cancers. TCRdb keeps only in-frame clones here, not all; method: immunoSEQ multiplex PCR. Of 42,000 or so clones listed, approximately 83% are singletons. The sequencing here drew on CD4+ or CD8+ T cells sorted from blood, taken in a trial of the OX40 agonist ivuxolimab. The origin of the receptors is an adult with an advanced solid tumor such as melanoma, head and neck, liver or kidney cancer.

This clone counts as medium-sized (0.01 to 0.1%). The V call is TRBV4-1, the J call TRBJ1-3; D is unresolved. The length of the CDR3 is 15 residues. CDR1 and CDR2 from the germline V gene are MGHRA and YSYEKL. V shed 0 bases and J shed 3 bases, with 9 bases lying between them. The CDR3 bases are TGCGCCAGCAGCCAAGACAGGTCTAATGGAAACACCATATATTTT. This sequence encodes CASSQDRSNGNTIYF.

V and J are TRBV7-9 and TRBJ2-7; D unresolved. The CDR3 has 13 residues. Trimming pared 6 bases from V and 5 bases from J, leaving 14 bases between. CDR1 and CDR2 from the germline V gene are SEHNR and FQNEAQ (reference sequence). This chain's CDR3 is CASRGSWSHEQYF. CDR3 sequence (DNA): TGTGCCAGCAGGGGTAGTTGGTCTCACGAGCAGTACTTC.